The T cell receptor beta chain under discussion was sequenced for a study of T-cell reconstitution after alpha-beta-depleted transplantation in children. This clonotype came up many times. The TCRbeta library was prepared with unique molecular identifiers. Using its own MiXCR run on the PCR reads, TCRdb lists one record per CDR3 protein. This table holds 70,000 or so distinct CDR3 sequences, approximately 11% found once. CDR1 and CDR2 from the germline V gene are SGHAT and FQNNGV. With 3 bases removed from V and 6 bases from J, the gap between germline ends came to 13 bases. The CDR3 is made up of 14 amino acids.

The chain recombines TRBV11-2 with TRBJ2-3; D remains unclear. The source material was PBMCs, sampled before TCRalphabeta/CD19-depleted stem cell transplant. This sequence originates from a boy aged 5-17 years with acute myeloid leukemia, due to receive a stem cell transplant. CDR3 DNA: TGTGCCAGCAGCTTCCTTAATGGCGTTGATACGCAGTATTTT. It specifies CASSFLNGVDTQYF.